This T cell receptor beta chain was captured in a study of blood T cell repertoires in COVID-19. The protocol was immunoSEQ multiplex PCR, while the TCRdb copy is restricted to in-frame clones and leaves out a portion. The data show roughly 250,000 clones, roughly 88% seen once. CDR3 size: 15 residues. The sample was peripheral blood. The chain is built from TRBV12-2 and TRBJ2-3; TRBD2 is the table's D call and was not checked against the DNA. TRBV12-2 corresponds to a pseudogene. The receptor comes from a human donor with COVID-19, enrolled during active disease. The donor label of this sample is uncertain. CDR3 bases: TGTGCAAGTCGCTTAGGCCGGGACTCTACAGATACGCAGTATTTT. Its protein product is CASRLGRDSTDTQYF.